Listed below are T cell receptor beta chains from one sample, sequenced in a study of blood T cell repertoires in COVID-19. Method: immunoSEQ multiplex PCR; TCRdb's copy keeps in-frame clones and lacks some. This sample carries some 150,000 clones, 75% to 90% of them seen once, and the ten largest clones take 15%. Sequenced input: peripheral blood. The source is a woman in her 40s with acute or convalescent COVID-19. Both conserved end residues are part of each CDR3. D genes are given only for firm matches. Only some rows state a clone size, as once, few, many or a class for expanded clones.

CDR3nt	CDR3aa	v_gene	j_gene	d_gene	abundance
TGCGCCAGCAGCCAAGTGAATATCATCGAGTACAATGAGCAGTTCTTC	CASSQVNIIEYNEQFF	TRBV4-1	TRBJ2-1	.	few
TGTGCCATCAGGGAAAGCGGGGGGGCCCACAATGAGCAGTTCTTC	CAIRESGGAHNEQFF	TRBV10-3	TRBJ2-1	TRBD2	.
TGTGCCAGCAGAATGACTAGCGGGAGTTCAGATACGCAGTATTTT	CASRMTSGSSDTQYF	TRBV6-1	TRBJ2-3	TRBD2	.
TGTGCCAGCAGTTACACCCGGACAGATCTTTTTAATTCACCCCTCCACTTT	CASSYTRTDLFNSPLHF	TRBV6-2/TRBV6-3	TRBJ1-6	.	few
TGTGCCAGCAGCTTTTTGGGCGGGGGGCCGGTCTACGAGCAGTACTTC	CASSFLGGGPVYEQYF	TRBV13	TRBJ2-7	TRBD2	.
TGTGCCAGCAGCTCCTTACAGGGGACTGGAAACACCATATATTTT	CASSSLQGTGNTIYF	TRBV5-5	TRBJ1-3	TRBD1	.
TGTGCCAGCAGCACTAGGGACAGCTCCTACGAGCAGTACTTC	CASSTRDSSYEQYF	TRBV7-8	TRBJ2-7	TRBD1	.
TGTGCCAGTAGTATAAGACATAATACAGATACGCAGTATTTT	CASSIRHNTDTQYF	TRBV19	TRBJ2-3	.	.
TGCGCCAGCAGCTTGGTCCTCTCATTCTTAGCGGCGAGCGGCACAGATACGCAGTATTTT	CASSLVLSFLAASGTDTQYF	TRBV5-1	TRBJ2-3	.	.
TGTGCCAGCAGTTTAAATAGCTATGGCTACACCTTC	CASSLNSYGYTF	TRBV28	TRBJ1-2	.	.
TGTGCCAGCAGCCCGACAGGGAACACTGAAGCTTTCTTT	CASSPTGNTEAFF	TRBV3-1/TRBV3-2	TRBJ1-1	.	few
TGTGCCAGCAGCCCCGGGATTAGCAATCAGCCCCAGCATTTT	CASSPGISNQPQHF	TRBV6-1	TRBJ1-5	.	once
TGCGCCAGCAGCTGGGGTGGGAGCTCCTACGAGCAGTACTTC	CASSWGGSSYEQYF	TRBV5-1	TRBJ2-7	.	.
TGTGCCAGTCGACAGGGGTTCGGCTACACCTTC	CASRQGFGYTF	TRBV19	TRBJ1-2	TRBD1	.
TGTGCCAGCAGAGGGGCTTATAATTCACCCCTCCACTTT	CASRGAYNSPLHF	TRBV12-3/TRBV12-4	TRBJ1-6	.	.
TGTGCCAGCAGCCAAATTTGGACAGGGTCGGTTGAGCAGTACTTC	CASSQIWTGSVEQYF	TRBV5-4	TRBJ2-7	TRBD1	.
TGTGCCAGCAGCGTCAAGTCAGGCAGGCCCTACGAGCAGTACTTC	CASSVKSGRPYEQYF	TRBV9	TRBJ2-7	.	.
TGTGCCAGCAGTCCGGGACAGGGGTATGGCTACACCTTC	CASSPGQGYGYTF	TRBV14	TRBJ1-2	TRBD1	.
TGTGCCAGTGTGGACAGGAGTTATAGCAATCAGCCCCAGCATTTT	CASVDRSYSNQPQHF	TRBV19	TRBJ1-5	TRBD1	.
TGTGCCAGCAGGGGGGACAGCTACACTGAAGCTTTCTTT	CASRGDSYTEAFF	TRBV2	TRBJ1-1	TRBD1	.
TGTGCCAGCAGCTTGACGGGCGAGCAGTACTTC	CASSLTGEQYF	TRBV7-2	TRBJ2-7	.	few
TGCGCCAGCAGCTCCCTAGGACAGGTTGGGTCACCCCTCCACTTT	CASSSLGQVGSPLHF	TRBV5-1	TRBJ1-6	TRBD1	.
TGTGCCACCCGGGGCGGGGCTAGCACAGATACGCAGTATTTT	CATRGGASTDTQYF	TRBV15	TRBJ2-3	.	.
TGTGCCAGCATGACGGGTAGCACAGATACGCAGTATTTT	CASMTGSTDTQYF	TRBV6-5	TRBJ2-3	.	once
TGTGCCAGCAGCCTGGGGACAGTTCTCTATGGCTACACCTTC	CASSLGTVLYGYTF	TRBV11-2	TRBJ1-2	TRBD1	.
TGTGCCAGCTCAGCAAACGGAGACCAAGAGACCCAGTACTTC	CASSANGDQETQYF	TRBV18	TRBJ2-5	.	once
TGTGCCTGGAGCGGGACAGGGTGGCCAGAGACCCAGTACTTC	CAWSGTGWPETQYF	TRBV30	TRBJ2-5	TRBD1	.
TGTGCTAGTGGTACGACTATGGGACAGGGGAGCTCCTACAATGAGCAGTTCTTC	CASGTTMGQGSSYNEQFF	TRBV12-5	TRBJ2-1	TRBD1	.
TGTGCCAGCAGCGACCCCGGGGGGCAGTTCTTC	CASSDPGGQFF	TRBV9	TRBJ2-1	.	once